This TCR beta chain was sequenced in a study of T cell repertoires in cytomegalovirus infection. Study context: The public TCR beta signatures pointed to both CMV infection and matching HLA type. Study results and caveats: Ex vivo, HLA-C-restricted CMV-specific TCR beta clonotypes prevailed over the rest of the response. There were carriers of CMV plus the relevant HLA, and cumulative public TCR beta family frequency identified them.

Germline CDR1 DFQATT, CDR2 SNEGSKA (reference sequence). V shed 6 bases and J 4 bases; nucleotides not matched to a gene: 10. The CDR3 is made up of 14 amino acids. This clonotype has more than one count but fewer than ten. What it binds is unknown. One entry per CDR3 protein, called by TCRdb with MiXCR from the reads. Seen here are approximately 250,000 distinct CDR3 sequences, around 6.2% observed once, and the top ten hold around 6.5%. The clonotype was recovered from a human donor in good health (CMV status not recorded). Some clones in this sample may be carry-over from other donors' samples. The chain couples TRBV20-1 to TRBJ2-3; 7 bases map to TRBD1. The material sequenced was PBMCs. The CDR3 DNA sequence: TGCAGTGCAACCGACAGGGTAGGGCCAGATACGCAGTATTTT. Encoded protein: CSATDRVGPDTQYF.